This passage covers 31 T cell receptor beta chains from one sample sequenced in a study of early T cells in non-severe SARS-CoV-2 infection. A single record per CDR3 protein comes from TCRdb applying MiXCR to the 5' RACE reads. There are around 64,000 distinct CDR3 sequences in the sample; about 12% occur only once, and more than 5.5% lies in the top ten. Specimen: whole blood. These receptors all stem from an adult who was a healthcare worker with PCR-confirmed SARS-CoV-2 infection or an uninfected control (not recorded which).

This clonotype has at least ten counts. This chain joins TRBV6-1 and TRBJ2-1, with D hard to call. V shed 4 bases and J shed 4 bases, with 5 bases lying between them. Germline V gene data show CDR1 as MNHNS and CDR2 as SASEGT. This CDR3 is 12 amino acids long. Written as DNA, the CDR3 is TGTGCCAGCAGTGGAAGTTACAATGAGCAGTTCTTC. It specifies CASSGSYNEQFF.

The chain combines TRBV13 with TRBJ2-3; tentatively, D is TRBD1 (5 bases). Trimming left V 7 bases short and J 4 bases short, with 21 bases between. CDR1 PRHDT and CDR2 FYEKMQ come from the germline V gene (reference sequence). This CDR3 is built from 16 residues. Here the CDR3 DNA reads TGTGCCAGCAACGTCGACGGACGCTTAGGGGCAGATACGCAGTATTTT. Encoded protein: CASNVDGRLGADTQYF.

This clonotype came up many times. This sequence joins TRBV4-1 and TRBJ1-5; no firm D call. The germline V gene encodes CDR1 MGHRA and CDR2 YSYEKL. There are 15 residues in the CDR3. The V and J ends lost 4 bases and 6 bases respectively, with 16 bases between them. Written as DNA, the CDR3 is TGCGCCAGCAGCCCGGAAGGCACTCGGGCTCAGCCCCAGCATTTT. This sequence encodes CASSPEGTRAQPQHF.

This clonotype was seen more than once but under ten times. J is TRBJ2-2 and V is TRBV24-1; 7 nucleotides agree with TRBD1. The CDR3 is made up of 16 amino acids. Germline V gives CDR1 KGHDR, CDR2 SFDVKD. The trim removed 5 bases at V and 3 bases at J, leaving 8 bases unmatched. The CDR3 DNA reads as TGTGCCACCAGTGGCCCCGGGACAGTGGACACCGGGGAGCTGTTTTTT. Amino acid sequence: CATSGPGTVDTGELFF.

This clonotype was seen repeatedly, ten times or more. This chain joins TRBV5-1 and TRBJ2-3; D is unresolved. V was pared by 0 bases and J by 2 bases, with 10 bases between. The germline V gene has CDR1 SGHRS and CDR2 YFSETQ. The CDR3 spans 15 residues. CDR3 DNA sequence: TGCGCCAGCAGCTTGGGACTTCGTGACACAGATACGCAGTATTTT. It translates to CASSLGLRDTDTQYF.

This clonotype was seen at least ten times. This chain joins TRBV7-8 and TRBJ2-4, with D unresolved. Trimming left V 1 base short and J 2 bases short, with 3 bases between. The germline V gene encodes CDR1 SGHVS and CDR2 FQNEAQ. The CDR3 has 13 amino acids. CDR3 residues: CASSLDSKNIQYF. Written as DNA, the CDR3 is TGTGCCAGCAGCTTAGACTCCAAAAACATTCAGTACTTC.

Ten or more counts support this clonotype. J is TRBJ2-7 and V is TRBV11-2, with TRBD2 identical over 10 bases. This CDR3 comprises 14 residues. From germline, CDR1 is SGHAT and CDR2 FQNNGV. The V segment lost 5 bases and the J segment 5 bases; nucleotides outside the gene matches: 6. The CDR3 protein is CASSHSGRADEQYF. The DNA of the CDR3 is TGTGCCAGCAGCCACAGCGGGAGGGCCGACGAGCAGTACTTC. The full variable domain, its missing parts supplied by reference TRBV11-2 and TRBJ2-7, is EAGVAQSPRYKIIEKRQSVAFWCNPISGHATLYWYQQILGQGPKLLIQFQNNGVVDDSQLPKDRFSAERLKGVDSTLKIQPAKLEDSAVYLCASSHSGRADEQYFGPGTRLTVT.

This clonotype was counted ten times or more. CDR3 protein: CASCRGHGSYNEQFF. For the CDR3, the DNA is TGTGCCAGCTGTCGGGGGCATGGGTCCTACAATGAGCAGTTCTTC. This sequence joins TRBV27 and TRBJ2-1; D assignment may be TRBD1 or TRBD2 (6 bases each). The CDR3 is made up of 15 amino acids. Trimming took 8 bases from V and 1 from J, leaving 15 bases between them. CDR1 is MNHEY and CDR2 is SMNVEV in the germline V gene (reference sequence).

V is TRBV6-6 and J is TRBJ2-5; a weak D match, TRBD1 (5 bases). The ends were cut back, 2 bases at V and 2 bases at J, with 6 bases in the middle. Germline lookup yields CDR1 MNHNY and CDR2 SVGAGI (reference sequence). The CDR3 length is 13 residues. The CDR3 sequence is CASSYDRQETQYF. The CDR3 bases are TGTGCCAGCAGTTACGACAGACAAGAGACCCAGTACTTC.

The rearrangement joins TRBV20-1 to TRBJ2-1, with D uncertain. V lost 6 bases and J lost 4, with 19 bases in between. The CDR3 consists of 15 residues. Germline V CDR1 and CDR2: DFQATT, SNEGSKA (reference sequence). CDR3 protein: CSAHPDNRVYNEQFF. The CDR3 nucleotides read TGCAGTGCCCATCCCGATAATCGGGTATACAATGAGCAGTTCTTC.

The J gene is TRBJ2-1, the V gene TRBV7-2, with D perhaps TRBD1 (6 bases). The V gene lost 2 bases and the J gene lost 7 bases, with 15 bases spanning the gap. The CDR3 covers 15 residues. CDR1 and CDR2 (germline): SGHTA, FQGNSA. CDR3 sequence: CASSLSQGSWNEQFF. In DNA form, the CDR3 reads TGTGCCAGCAGCTTATCACAGGGTTCCTGGAATGAGCAGTTCTTC.

This clonotype was picked up many times. The rearrangement joins TRBV2 to TRBJ2-1; 10 bases agree with TRBD2. Germline CDR1 is SNHLY and CDR2 is FYNNEI. The V segment lost 2 bases and the J segment 4 bases; nucleotides outside the gene matches: 11. This CDR3 has 18 residues. The DNA for the CDR3 is TGTGCCAGCAGTGAATTAGAGAACGCACTAGCGGGATACAATGAGCAGTTCTTC. This translates into CASSELENALAGYNEQFF.

As DNA, the CDR3 is TGTGCCAGCAGCTTAGCGTTGGGTAGCGGAGGTAGCTCCTACAATGAGCAGTTCTTC. The encoded protein is CASSLALGSGGSSYNEQFF. The rearrangement joins TRBV7-9 to TRBJ2-1; possibly TRBD2 for D (6 bases). The CDR3 covers 19 residues. V lost 0 bases and J lost 0, with 18 bases in between. Germline V CDR1 and CDR2: SEHNR, FQNEAQ (reference sequence).

Written as DNA, the CDR3 is TGTGCCTGGAGTGTAGGAAACACCGGGGAGCTGTTTTTT. Translation: CAWSVGNTGELFF. The chain links TRBV30 to TRBJ2-2, with D uncertain. CDR1 is GTSNPN and CDR2 is SVGIG in the germline V gene (reference sequence). Trimming shortened V by 0 bases and J by 2 bases, and 4 bases separated the two germline ends. This CDR3 comprises 13 residues.

This clonotype has a count of ten or more. The V gene is TRBV6-2 or TRBV6-3, the J gene TRBJ2-3; unclear D gene. V was trimmed by 3 bases and J by 6 bases, leaving 4 bases between them. Germline lookup yields CDR1 MNHEY and CDR2 SVGEGT. CDR3 size: 11 residues. This CDR3 reads CASSYMDTQYF. The CDR3 DNA reads as TGTGCCAGCAGTTATATGGATACGCAGTATTTT.

This clonotype was observed a handful of times. The CDR3 region has the DNA TGTGCCAGTAGTACTGACAGGTCCGGGGAGCTGTTTTTT. It codes for CASSTDRSGELFF. This chain links TRBV19 with TRBJ2-2; TRBD1 is a possible D gene (6 bases). V was trimmed by 4 bases and J by 6 bases, leaving 9 bases between them. Germline CDR1 LNHDA, CDR2 SQIVND (reference sequence). CDR3 length: 13 residues.

At least ten counts were recorded for this clonotype. This rearrangement joins TRBV18 to TRBJ2-6; the D gene is possibly TRBD2 (6 bases). V dropped 6 bases and J dropped 2 bases, with 17 bases sitting between them. Per germline, CDR1 KGHSH and CDR2 LQKENI. The CDR3 has 17 amino acids. This CDR3 is CASSQRRREAGANVLTF. In nucleotides, the CDR3 is TGTGCCAGCTCCCAACGAAGGAGGGAGGCTGGGGCCAACGTCCTGACTTTC.

This clonotype was observed a few times. This chain uses TRBV7-9 with TRBJ2-7, with TRBD1 matching over 7 bases. The CDR3 is made up of 13 amino acids. Germline CDR1 is SEHNR and CDR2 is FQNEAQ (reference sequence). J gave up 3 bases and V 5 bases, and 4 bases lay outside the gene matches. CDR3: CASSVRDSYEQYF. CDR3 DNA: TGTGCCAGCAGCGTCCGGGACAGCTACGAGCAGTACTTC.

This clonotype was counted a few times. The chain combines TRBV12-3 or TRBV12-4 with TRBJ2-1; 12 bases match TRBD2. V was pared by 5 bases and J by 0 bases, with 8 bases of the junction left unmatched. The length of the CDR3 is 18 residues. The CDR3 region is CASSPRTSGVSSYNEQFF. The CDR3, as DNA: TGTGCCAGCAGTCCCCGGACTAGCGGGGTGAGCTCCTACAATGAGCAGTTCTTC.

This clonotype came up many times. J is TRBJ2-2 and V is TRBV12-3 or TRBV12-4, with D perhaps TRBD1 or TRBD2 (5 bases each). Trimming took 5 bases from V and 0 from J, leaving 10 bases between them. This CDR3 is 15 amino acids long. CDR3 sequence: CASSPGRANTGELFF. Written as DNA, the CDR3 is TGTGCCAGCAGTCCGGGACGGGCGAACACCGGGGAGCTGTTTTTT.

Only a few counts were recorded for this clonotype. A read error may produce the germline difference seen at one junction end. The chain combines TRBV7-7 with TRBJ2-7; D is unclear. Germline CDR1 SSHAT, CDR2 FNYEAQ (reference sequence). The CDR3 is 15 amino acids. The CDR3 region has the DNA TGTGCTAGCAGCTTAGCAGCAGGACCCGACTACGAGCAGTACTTC. It codes for CASSLAAGPDYEQYF.

The J gene is TRBJ2-7, the V gene TRBV10-3; a possible D gene is TRBD1 (5 bases). V lost 8 bases to trimming and J lost 2 bases, with 13 bases between them. This CDR3 region has 13 residues. Germline values: CDR1 ENHRY, CDR2 SYGVKD. DNA for the CDR3: TGTGCCATCCGCCAGGGTGAGACCTACGAGCAGTACTTC. It translates to CAIRQGETYEQYF.

This clonotype was observed at least ten times. The chain employs TRBV3-1 and TRBJ1-4, with D hard to call. V lost 4 bases to trimming and J lost 4 bases, with 1 base between them. The CDR3 consists of 11 residues. Germline V gene sequence: CDR1 LGHDT, CDR2 YNNKEL (reference sequence). The CDR3 nucleotides are TGTGCCAGCAGCCGTAATGAAAAACTGTTTTTT. Amino acids: CASSRNEKLFF.

This clonotype was detected a few times. This sequence joins TRBV7-3 and TRBJ2-5; TRBD2 agrees at 11 bases. V gave up 1 base and J gave up 4 bases; unmatched junction bases: 5. CDR1 and CDR2 (germline): SGHTA, FQGTGA. This CDR3 spans 16 amino acids. CDR3 sequence reads: CASSLSTSGGTETQYF. The CDR3 bases are TGTGCCAGCAGCTTAAGTACTAGCGGGGGAACAGAGACCCAGTACTTC.

The chain combines TRBV11-2 with TRBJ2-6; possible D gene TRBD2, 6 bases. Trimming took 4 bases from V and 3 from J, leaving 10 bases between them. This CDR3 spans 15 amino acids. CDR1 SGHAT and CDR2 FQNNGV come from the germline V gene. CDR3 coding DNA: TGTGCCAGCAGCTCGGGGGAGGTTGGGGCCAACGTCCTGACTTTC. Its translation: CASSSGEVGANVLTF.

This clonotype occurred a few times. The genes are TRBV7-9 and TRBJ1-5; D may be TRBD1 (5 bases). Germline V lookup: CDR1 SEHNR, CDR2 FQNEAQ (reference sequence). CDR3 length: 14 amino acids. The V gene lost 1 base and the J gene lost 6 bases, with 10 bases spanning the gap. The CDR3 sequence: CASSLGLGVQPQHF. The CDR3 DNA reads TGTGCCAGCAGCTTAGGTTTAGGGGTTCAGCCCCAGCATTTT. Supplemented by reference TRBV7-9 and TRBJ1-5, the full variable domain reads DTGVSQNPRHKITKRGQNVTFRCDPISEHNRLYWYRQTLGQGPEFLTYFQNEAQLEKSRLLSDRFSAERPKGSFSTLEIQRTEQGDSAMYLCASSLGLGVQPQHFGDGTRLSIL.

This clonotype was observed at least ten times. The chain has TRBV20-1 and TRBJ2-2; 7 nucleotides align to TRBD2. Germline CDR1 DFQATT, CDR2 SNEGSKA (reference sequence). V was pared by 3 bases and J by 3 bases, with 4 bases of the junction left unmatched. CDR3 length: 14 residues. CDR3 sequence (DNA): TGCAGTGCTAGTTGGCTAGCGGACACCGGGGAGCTGTTTTTT. Its protein is CSASWLADTGELFF.

The chain recombines TRBV24-1 with TRBJ2-1, with D uncertain. CDR1 is KGHDR and CDR2 is SFDVKD in the germline V gene. The ends were cut back, 4 bases at V and 8 bases at J, with 8 bases in the middle. The CDR3 length is 12 residues. The CDR3 DNA reads as TGTGCCACCAGTGACCTCCAGTATGAGCAGTTCTTC. It encodes CATSDLQYEQFF.

The chain joins TRBV5-4 to TRBJ2-3; D unclear. Between the trimmed V and J ends, which lost 4 bases and 0 bases, there was a span of 3 bases. In germline, CDR1 is SGHNT, CDR2 YYREEE (reference sequence). The CDR3 spans 12 residues. In nucleotides, the CDR3 is TGTGCCAGCAGCGGAAGCACAGATACGCAGTATTTT. Its translation is CASSGSTDTQYF.

The gene calls are TRBV6-5 and TRBJ2-5; D gene ambiguous. Trimming pared 0 bases from V and 2 bases from J, leaving 7 bases between. The CDR3 runs 14 residues. CDR1 is MNHEY and CDR2 is SVGAGI in the germline V gene. The CDR3 reads CASSYSAQQETQYF. The CDR3 DNA reads TGTGCCAGCAGTTACTCGGCGCAGCAAGAGACCCAGTACTTC.

The chain recombines TRBV10-2 with TRBJ2-1; 7 bases agree with TRBD1. The length of the CDR3 is 13 residues. The germline gives CDR1 WSHSY, CDR2 SAAADI. The J segment lost 6 bases and the V segment lost 5 bases, leaving 4 bases of the junction unmatched. CDR3 coding DNA: TGCGCCAGCAGTCATACAGGGGCCAATGAGCAGTTCTTC. This encodes CASSHTGANEQFF.